This TCR beta chain came from a study of cytomegalovirus exposure and HLA in healthy donors. Study outcomes and limitations: Presence/absence comparisons presumed near-even sequencing depth among donors.

V was clipped by 4 bases and J by 6 bases; unmatched bases: 5. This CDR3 region has 14 residues. Germline V lookup: CDR1 SGHTA, CDR2 FQGNSA. Comment on this clone: The antigen remains undetermined.

PCR amplification relied on 60 Vbeta primers (plus 13 Jbeta primers). The data were produced by immunoSEQ multiplex PCR, yet TCRdb's version contains in-frame clones alone and is incomplete. The sample carries roughly 150,000 clones, roughly three quarters recorded once. This receptor was obtained from a woman in her 40s in good health and CMV-seronegative. Sequencing was done on a sample of PBMCs. The V call is TRBV7-2, the J call TRBJ1-4; 7 nucleotides agree with TRBD1. The CDR3 protein is CASSSGTAYEKLFF. The DNA of the CDR3 is TGTGCCAGCAGCTCCGGGACAGCCTATGAAAAACTGTTTTTT. The full variable domain, in which reference TRBV7-2 and TRBJ1-4 provide the parts outside the CDR3, is GAGVSQSPSNKVTEKGKDVELRCDPISGHTALYWYRQSLGQGLEFLIYFQGNSAPDKSGLPSDRFSAERTGGSVSTLTIQRTQQEDSAVYLCASSSGTAYEKLFFGSGTQLSVL.